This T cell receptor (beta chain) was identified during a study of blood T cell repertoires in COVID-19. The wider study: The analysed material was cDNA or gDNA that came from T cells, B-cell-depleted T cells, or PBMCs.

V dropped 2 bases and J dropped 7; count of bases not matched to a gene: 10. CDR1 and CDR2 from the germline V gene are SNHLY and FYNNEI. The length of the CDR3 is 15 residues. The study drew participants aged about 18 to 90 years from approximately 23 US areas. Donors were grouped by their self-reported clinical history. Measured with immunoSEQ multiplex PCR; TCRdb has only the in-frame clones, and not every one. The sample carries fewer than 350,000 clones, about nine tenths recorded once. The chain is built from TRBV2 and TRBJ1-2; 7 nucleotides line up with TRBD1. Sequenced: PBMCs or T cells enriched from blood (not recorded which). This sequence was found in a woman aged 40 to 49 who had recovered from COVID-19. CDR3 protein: CASSERGDRVGGYTF. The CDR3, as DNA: TGTGCCAGCAGTGAAAGGGGAGACAGGGTTGGTGGCTACACCTTC.